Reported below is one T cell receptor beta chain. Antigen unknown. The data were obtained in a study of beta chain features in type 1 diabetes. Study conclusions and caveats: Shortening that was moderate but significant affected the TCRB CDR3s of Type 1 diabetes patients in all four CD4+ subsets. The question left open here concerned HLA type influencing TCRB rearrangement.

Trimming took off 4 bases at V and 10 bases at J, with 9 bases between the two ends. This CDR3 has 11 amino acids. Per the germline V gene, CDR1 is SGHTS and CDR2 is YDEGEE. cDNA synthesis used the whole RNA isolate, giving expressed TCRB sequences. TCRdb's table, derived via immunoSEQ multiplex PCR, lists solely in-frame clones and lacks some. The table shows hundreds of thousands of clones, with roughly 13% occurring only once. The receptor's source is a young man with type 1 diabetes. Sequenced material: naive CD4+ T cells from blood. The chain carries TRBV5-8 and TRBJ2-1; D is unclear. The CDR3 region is CASSPFPEQFF. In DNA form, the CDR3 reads TGTGCCAGCAGCCCGTTTCCCGAGCAGTTCTTC.